This entry describes one T cell receptor beta chain. The entry originates in a study of blood T cell repertoires in COVID-19. Study at large: Sources were T cells, B-cell-depleted T cells, or PBMCs; the material itself was cDNA or gDNA.

Germline V gene lookup returns CDR1 KGHSH and CDR2 LQKENI. The CDR3 extends over 16 amino acids. Trimming cost V 3 bases and J 7 bases, with 18 bases left between them. During active infection, Seattle patients enrolled and were then monitored through disease. Methods used by the authors: Using reference gene primer amplification, nucleated cell counts were estimated. Method: immunoSEQ multiplex PCR; TCRdb's copy keeps in-frame clones and lacks some. The DNA gave D and trimming, while V, J and clone size come from that table. The data hold 50,000 to 55,000 clones, with 65% to 85% observed a single time.

The sequence came from a man at least 80 years old with COVID-19, enrolled during active disease. The sequenced sample was peripheral blood. V usage is TRBV18 and J usage is TRBJ1-4; D may be TRBD1 (5 bases). The CDR3 protein is CASSPQGPGGSEKLFF. CDR3 in DNA: TGTGCCAGCTCACCCCAGGGTCCCGGGGGTAGTGAAAAACTGTTTTTT.